The T cell receptor (beta chain) under discussion was sequenced for a study of cytomegalovirus exposure and HLA in healthy donors. This clone was observed once. This specimen includes other DNA sequences encoding the same CDR3. With 5 bases clipped from V and 2 bases from J, the junction kept 2 bases outside the gene matches. The CDR3 length is 13 residues. In germline, CDR1 is KGHSH, CDR2 LQKENI. Some clones are missing from TCRdb's copy, which holds only in-frame ones; the method was immunoSEQ multiplex PCR. The table records 250,000 to 400,000 clones, about 90% of them present only once. Specimen: PBMCs. J is TRBJ2-5 and V is TRBV18, with 7 bases matching TRBD1. The source is a woman in her twenties or thirties in good health and CMV-seropositive. The CDR3 here is CASSLQGQETQYF. The CDR3 DNA sequence: TGTGCCAGCTCATTACAGGGGCAAGAGACCCAGTACTTC. The complete variable domain, with remaining parts taken from reference TRBV18 and TRBJ2-5, reads NAGVMQNPRHLVRRRGQEARLRCSPMKGHSHVYWYRQLPEEGLKFMVYLQKENIIDESGMPKERFSAEFPKEGPSILRIQQVVRGDSAAYFCASSLQGQETQYFGPGTRLLVL.